The sequence of this T cell receptor beta chain was determined in a study of blood T cell repertoires in COVID-19. Study-wide background: The United States, Italy and Spain were the sources of the acute and convalescent COVID-19 samples.

Clones were sequenced by immunoSEQ multiplex PCR, and TCRdb holds only the in-frame ones, with some missing. The table has about 190,000 clones, 88% seen once; the top ten hold roughly 2%. The germline V gene encodes CDR1 SGHTA and CDR2 FQGNSA. V dropped 1 base and J dropped 6; count of bases not matched to a gene: 7. This CDR3 spans 16 amino acids. This rearrangement joins TRBV7-2 to TRBJ2-7; 12 bases map to TRBD2. The TCR sequence derives from a man between 65 and 79 years old with active or convalescent COVID-19. Sequenced: peripheral blood. CDR3 amino acids: CASSLVLAGGGGEQYF. CDR3 nucleotides: TGTGCCAGCAGCTTAGTACTAGCGGGAGGCGGTGGCGAGCAGTACTTC.